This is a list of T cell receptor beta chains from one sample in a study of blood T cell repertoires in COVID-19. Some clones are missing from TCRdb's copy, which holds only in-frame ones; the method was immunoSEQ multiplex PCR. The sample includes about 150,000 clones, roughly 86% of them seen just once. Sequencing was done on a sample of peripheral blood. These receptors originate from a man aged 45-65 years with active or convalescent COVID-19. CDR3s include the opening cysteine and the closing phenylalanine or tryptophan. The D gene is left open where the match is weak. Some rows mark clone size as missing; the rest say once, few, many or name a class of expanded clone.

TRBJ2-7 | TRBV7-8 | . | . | CASSLRDIYEQYF | TGTGCCAGCAGCCTACGGGACATCTACGAGCAGTACTTC
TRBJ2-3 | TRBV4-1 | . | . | CASSQDGVAGTDTQYF | TGCGCCAGCAGCCAAGATGGGGTAGCGGGCACAGATACGCAGTATTTT
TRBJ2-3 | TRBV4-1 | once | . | CASSQSQDTQYF | TGCGCCAGCAGCCAGTCCCAGGATACGCAGTATTTT
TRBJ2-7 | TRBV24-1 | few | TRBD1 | CATSDFMSRGREQYF | TGTGCCACCAGTGATTTTATGAGCAGGGGGCGCGAGCAGTACTTC
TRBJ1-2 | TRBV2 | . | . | CASSGGQMGYGYTF | TGTGCCAGCAGTGGTGGACAGATGGGTTATGGCTACACCTTC
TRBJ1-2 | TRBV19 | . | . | CASSIQGGGYTF | TGTGCCAGTAGTATTCAGGGAGGAGGCTACACCTTC
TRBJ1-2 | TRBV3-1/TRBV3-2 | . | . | CASSPARGITYGYTF | TGTGCCAGCAGCCCAGCCCGGGGTATTACTTATGGCTACACCTTC
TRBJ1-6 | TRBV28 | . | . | CASSRDTNSPLHF | TGTGCCAGCAGCCGGGACACTAATTCACCCCTCCACTTT
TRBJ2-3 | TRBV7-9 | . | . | CASSYTGLGTDTQYF | TGTGCCAGCAGCTATACAGGGTTGGGCACAGATACGCAGTATTTT
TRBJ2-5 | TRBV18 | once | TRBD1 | CASSPPRGQQETQYF | TGTGCCAGCTCACCACCCAGGGGGCAGCAAGAGACCCAGTACTTC
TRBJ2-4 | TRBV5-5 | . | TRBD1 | CASSSIQGESIQYF | TGTGCCAGCAGCTCGATACAGGGGGAGAGCATTCAGTACTTC
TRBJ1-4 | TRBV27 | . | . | CASRNAGFNEKLFF | TGTGCCAGCAGAAACGCAGGGTTTAATGAAAAACTGTTTTTT
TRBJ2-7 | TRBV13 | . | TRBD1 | CASSRRQGSFSYEQYF | TGTGCCAGCAGCCGACGACAGGGCTCGTTCTCCTACGAGCAGTACTTC
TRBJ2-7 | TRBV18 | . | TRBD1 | CASSEPGQGREQYF | TGTGCCAGCTCAGAACCGGGACAGGGGAGAGAGCAGTACTTC
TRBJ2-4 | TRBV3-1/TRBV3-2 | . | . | CASSQAVAPGVNIQYF | TGTGCCAGCAGCCAAGCTGTGGCTCCGGGGGTAAACATTCAGTACTTC
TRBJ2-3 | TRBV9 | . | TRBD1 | CASSARTGGFADTQYF | TGTGCCAGCAGCGCCAGGACAGGGGGGTTCGCAGATACGCAGTATTTT
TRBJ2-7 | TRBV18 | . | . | CASSPGLGSGLSEQYF | TGTGCCAGCTCACCAGGGCTGGGAAGTGGACTGAGCGAGCAGTACTTC
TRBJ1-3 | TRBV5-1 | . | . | CASSPGGTFSGNTIYF | TGCGCCAGCAGCCCTGGGGGGACGTTCTCTGGAAACACCATATATTTT
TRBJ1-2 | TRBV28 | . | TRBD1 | CASSYRGYYGYTF | TGTGCCAGCAGCTACAGGGGGTACTATGGCTACACCTTC
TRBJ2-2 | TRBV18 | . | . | CASSVDRLTGELFF | TGTGCCAGCTCAGTAGACAGGTTGACCGGGGAGCTGTTTTTT
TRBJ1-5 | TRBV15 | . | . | CATSKDDRVGVNQPQHF | TGTGCCACCAGCAAAGACGACCGGGTTGGTGTCAATCAGCCCCAGCATTTT
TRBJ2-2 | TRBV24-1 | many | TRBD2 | CATSDAGGNTGELFF | TGTGCCACCAGTGACGCGGGGGGCAACACCGGGGAGCTGTTTTTT
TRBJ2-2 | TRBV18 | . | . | CASSTTGTPNTGELFF | TGTGCCAGCTCAACAACCGGGACACCTAACACCGGGGAGCTGTTTTTT
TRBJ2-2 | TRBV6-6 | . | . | CASSYLRGSGSGELFF | TGTGCCAGCAGTTACCTCCGGGGGAGTGGATCCGGGGAGCTGTTTTTT
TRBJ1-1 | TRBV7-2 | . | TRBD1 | CASSKTDRATEAFF | TGTGCCAGCAGCAAGACGGACAGGGCTACTGAAGCTTTCTTT
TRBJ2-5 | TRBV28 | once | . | CASSPENSAGSETQYF | TGTGCCAGCAGTCCGGAGAATAGCGCCGGGTCGGAGACCCAGTACTTC
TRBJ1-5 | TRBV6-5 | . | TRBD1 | CASSYPKQGARQPQHF | TGTGCCAGCAGTTACCCGAAACAGGGGGCTAGACAGCCCCAGCATTTT
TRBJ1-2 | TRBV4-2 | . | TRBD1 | CASSPNRGPDGFYGYTF | TGTGCCAGCAGCCCAAACAGGGGACCCGACGGATTCTATGGCTACACCTTC
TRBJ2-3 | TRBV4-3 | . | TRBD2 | CASSQVRAGGNTQYF | TGCGCCAGCAGCCAAGTTAGGGCGGGGGGTAATACGCAGTATTTT
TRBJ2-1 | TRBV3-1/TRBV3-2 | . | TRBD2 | CASSPTSGGARGNEQFF | TGTGCCAGCAGCCCGACTAGCGGGGGGGCCAGGGGTAATGAGCAGTTCTTC
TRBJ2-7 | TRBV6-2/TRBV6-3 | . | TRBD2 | CASSSAPPFSGSTSYEQYF | TGTGCCAGCAGTTCAGCCCCCCCTTTCAGCGGGAGTACCTCCTACGAGCAGTACTTC
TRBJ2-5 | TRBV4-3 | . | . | CASSQEGRGPETQYF | TGCGCCAGCAGCCAAGAGGGCAGGGGCCCAGAGACCCAGTACTTC
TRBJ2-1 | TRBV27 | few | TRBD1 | CASRLITGTGRNEQFF | TGTGCCAGCAGGCTGATCACCGGGACAGGGCGCAATGAGCAGTTCTTC
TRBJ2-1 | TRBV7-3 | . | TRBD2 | CASSLALAGVRNEQFF | TGTGCCAGCAGCTTAGCCCTAGCGGGAGTTCGCAATGAGCAGTTCTTC
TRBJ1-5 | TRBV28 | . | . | CASSVVGGTQPQHF | TGTGCCAGCAGTGTGGTCGGGGGAACTCAGCCCCAGCATTTT
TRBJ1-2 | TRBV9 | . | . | CASSSTVYGYTF | TGTGCCAGCAGCTCGACAGTCTATGGCTACACCTTC
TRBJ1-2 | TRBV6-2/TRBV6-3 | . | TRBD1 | CASSYLAGGTYGYTF | TGTGCCAGCAGTTATTTGGCAGGGGGGACCTATGGCTACACCTTC